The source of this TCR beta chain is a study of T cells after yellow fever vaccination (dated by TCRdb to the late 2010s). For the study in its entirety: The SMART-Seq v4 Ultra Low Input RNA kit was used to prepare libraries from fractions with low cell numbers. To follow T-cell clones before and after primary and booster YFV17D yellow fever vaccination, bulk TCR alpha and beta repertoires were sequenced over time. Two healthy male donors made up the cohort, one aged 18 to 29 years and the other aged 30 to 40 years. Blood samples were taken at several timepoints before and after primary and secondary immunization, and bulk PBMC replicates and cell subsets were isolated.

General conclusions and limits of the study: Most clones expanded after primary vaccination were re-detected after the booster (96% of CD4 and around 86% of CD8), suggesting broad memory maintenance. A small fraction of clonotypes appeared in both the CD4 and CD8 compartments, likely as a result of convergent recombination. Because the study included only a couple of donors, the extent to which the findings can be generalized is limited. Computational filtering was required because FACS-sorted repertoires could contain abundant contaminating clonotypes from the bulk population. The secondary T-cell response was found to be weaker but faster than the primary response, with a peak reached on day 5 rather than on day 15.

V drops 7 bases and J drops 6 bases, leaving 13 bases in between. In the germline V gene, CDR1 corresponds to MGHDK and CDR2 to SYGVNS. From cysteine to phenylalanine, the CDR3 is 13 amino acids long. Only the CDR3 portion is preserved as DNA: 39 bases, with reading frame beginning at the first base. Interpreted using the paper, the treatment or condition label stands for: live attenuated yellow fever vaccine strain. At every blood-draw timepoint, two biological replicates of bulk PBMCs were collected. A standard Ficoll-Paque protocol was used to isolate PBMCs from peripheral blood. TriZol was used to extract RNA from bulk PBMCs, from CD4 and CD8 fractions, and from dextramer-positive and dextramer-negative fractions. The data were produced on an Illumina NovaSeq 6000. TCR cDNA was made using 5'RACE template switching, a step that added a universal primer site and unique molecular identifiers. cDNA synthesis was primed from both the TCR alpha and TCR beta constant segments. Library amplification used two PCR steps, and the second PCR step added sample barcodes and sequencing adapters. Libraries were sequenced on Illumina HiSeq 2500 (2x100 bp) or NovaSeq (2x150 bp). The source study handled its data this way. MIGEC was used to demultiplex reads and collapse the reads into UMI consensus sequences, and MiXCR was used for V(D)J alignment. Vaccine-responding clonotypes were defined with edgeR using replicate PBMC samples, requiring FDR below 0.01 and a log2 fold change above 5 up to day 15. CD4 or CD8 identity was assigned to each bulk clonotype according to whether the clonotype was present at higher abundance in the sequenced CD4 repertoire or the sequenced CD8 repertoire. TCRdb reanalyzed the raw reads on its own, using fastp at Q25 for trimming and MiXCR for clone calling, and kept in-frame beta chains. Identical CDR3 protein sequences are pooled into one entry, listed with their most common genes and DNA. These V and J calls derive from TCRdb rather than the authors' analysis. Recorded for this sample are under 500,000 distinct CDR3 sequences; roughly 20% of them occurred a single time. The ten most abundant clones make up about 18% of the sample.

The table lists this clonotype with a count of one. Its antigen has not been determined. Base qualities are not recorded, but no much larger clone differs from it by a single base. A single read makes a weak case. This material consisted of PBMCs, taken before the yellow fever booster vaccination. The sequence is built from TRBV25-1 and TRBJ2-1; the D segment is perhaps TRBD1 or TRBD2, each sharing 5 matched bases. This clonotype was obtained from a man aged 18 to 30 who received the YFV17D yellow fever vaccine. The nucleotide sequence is TGTGCCAGCACGAGACGGGGCCTCAATGAGCAGTTCTTC. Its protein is CASTRRGLNEQFF.